This T cell receptor beta chain is drawn from a study of blood T cell repertoires in COVID-19. Across the study: T cells, B-cell-depleted T cells, or PBMCs provided the cDNA or gDNA that served as material.

Per the original methods: Cell counts per sample came from amplifying reference gene primers. Produced via immunoSEQ multiplex PCR; TCRdb's table is partial and in-frame only. V and J calls and clone size are as listed in that table; D and trimming were resolved from the DNA. The table has under 350,000 clones, less than 90% seen once. Trimming took 8 bases from V and 4 from J, leaving 20 bases between them. The germline V gene encodes CDR1 SGHRS and CDR2 YFSETQ. The CDR3 length is 15 residues. This TCR was recovered from a man in his 60s who had recovered from COVID-19. The rearrangement links TRBV5-1 to TRBJ2-3; weak D call: TRBD1 (5 bases). The sample was peripheral blood. For the CDR3, the DNA is TGCGCCAGTCAAAGAACAGGACAAGACGCAGATACGCAGTATTTT. As protein: CASQRTGQDADTQYF.